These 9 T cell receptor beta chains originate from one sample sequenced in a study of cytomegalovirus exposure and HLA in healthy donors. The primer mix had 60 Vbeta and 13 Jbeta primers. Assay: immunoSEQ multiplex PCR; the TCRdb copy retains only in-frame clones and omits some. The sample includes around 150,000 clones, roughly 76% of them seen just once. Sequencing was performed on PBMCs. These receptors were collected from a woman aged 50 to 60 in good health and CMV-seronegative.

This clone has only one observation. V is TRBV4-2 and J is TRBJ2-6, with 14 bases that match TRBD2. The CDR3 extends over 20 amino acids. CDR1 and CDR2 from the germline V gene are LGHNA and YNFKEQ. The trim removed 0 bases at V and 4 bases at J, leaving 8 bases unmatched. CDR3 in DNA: TGTGCCAGCAGCCAAGACTGGGGACTAGCGGGAGCGGGGGGGGCCAACGTCCTGACTTTC. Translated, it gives CASSQDWGLAGAGGANVLTF.

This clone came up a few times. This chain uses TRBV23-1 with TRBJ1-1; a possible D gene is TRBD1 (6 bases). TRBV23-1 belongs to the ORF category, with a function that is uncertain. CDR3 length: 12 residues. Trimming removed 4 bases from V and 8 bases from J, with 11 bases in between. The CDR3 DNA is TGCGCCAGCAGTCTTCCGGACAGAGAAGCTTTCTTT. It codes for CASSLPDREAFF.

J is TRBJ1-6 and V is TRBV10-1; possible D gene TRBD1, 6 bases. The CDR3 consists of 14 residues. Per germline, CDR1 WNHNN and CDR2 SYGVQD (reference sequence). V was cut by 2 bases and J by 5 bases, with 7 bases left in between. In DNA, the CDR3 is TGCGCCAGCAGTGAGGACAGGAATAATTCACCCCTCCACTTT. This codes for CASSEDRNNSPLHF.

The CDR3 reads CASSPPGDRNEKLFF. CDR3 coding DNA: TGCGCCAGCAGCCCACCGGGGGACAGGAATGAAAAACTGTTTTTT. V and J are TRBV23-1 and TRBJ1-4; 8 bases are a match to TRBD1. TRBV23-1 is noted as an ORF with a role that remains uncertain. This CDR3 is built from 15 residues. Losses at the gene ends were 6 bases for V and 5 bases for J; bases not matched to a gene: 8.

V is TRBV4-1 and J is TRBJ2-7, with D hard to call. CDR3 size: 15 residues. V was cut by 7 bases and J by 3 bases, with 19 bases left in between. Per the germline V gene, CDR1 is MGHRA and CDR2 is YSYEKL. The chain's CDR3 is CASTRRRVALYEQYF. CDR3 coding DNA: TGCGCCAGCACCCGCAGGCGTGTGGCCCTCTACGAGCAGTACTTC.

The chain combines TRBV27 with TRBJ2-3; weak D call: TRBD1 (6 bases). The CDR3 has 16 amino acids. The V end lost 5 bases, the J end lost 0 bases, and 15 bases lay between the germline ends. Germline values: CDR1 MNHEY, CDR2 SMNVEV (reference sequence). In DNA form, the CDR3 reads TGTGCCAGCAGTCCGGAGACAGGCTCTAGCACAGATACGCAGTATTTT. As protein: CASSPETGSSTDTQYF.

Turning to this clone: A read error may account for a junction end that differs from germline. The CDR3 loop reads CASSQQRRTEVFF. As DNA, the CDR3 is TGTGCCAGCAGTCAACAAAGGAGGACTGAAGTTTTCTTT. The rearrangement uses TRBV6-6 and TRBJ1-1, with D unclear. This CDR3 has 13 amino acids. Germline V gene data show CDR1 as MNHNY and CDR2 as SVGAGI (reference sequence).

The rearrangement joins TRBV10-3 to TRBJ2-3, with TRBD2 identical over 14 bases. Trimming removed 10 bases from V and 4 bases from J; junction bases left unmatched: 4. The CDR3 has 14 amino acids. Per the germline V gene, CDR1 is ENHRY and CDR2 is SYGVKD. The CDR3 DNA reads TGTGCCACCGGACTAGCGGGGGGCGCAGATACGCAGTATTTT. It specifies CATGLAGGADTQYF.

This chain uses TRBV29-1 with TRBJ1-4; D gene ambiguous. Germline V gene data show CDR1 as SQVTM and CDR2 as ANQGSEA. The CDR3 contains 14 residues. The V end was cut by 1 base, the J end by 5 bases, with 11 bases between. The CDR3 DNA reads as TGCAGCGTTGAAGGGCGGAGCCGAAATGAAAAACTGTTTTTT. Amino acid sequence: CSVEGRSRNEKLFF.